This T cell receptor (beta chain) was recovered during a study of PD-1 blockade in mismatch repair-deficient tumors. Overall study: Enrolled about 2013-2016, patients had progressing, pretreated mismatch repair-deficient cancers of 12 to 13 types. Study findings and constraints: Tumor-resident clones, often undetectable pretreatment in blood, expanded then contracted after pembrolizumab.

V was trimmed by 5 bases and J by 2 bases, leaving 10 bases between them. Germline values: CDR1 LNHNV, CDR2 YYDKDF (reference sequence). The CDR3 runs to 14 residues. Generated by immunoSEQ multiplex PCR, the TCRdb table keeps only in-frame clones and is missing some. Of about 66,000 clones in the sample, roughly 80% were seen once. This clone was seen once. As yet, its antigen is unknown. Every patient had mismatch repair deficiency by PCR or immunohistochemistry. TCR sequencing covered three patients who responded to pembrolizumab. Sample: peripheral blood, taken 2 weeks after starting pembrolizumab. The J gene is TRBJ1-3, the V gene TRBV15; D possibly corresponds to TRBD1 (5 bases). The receptor's source is an adult with mismatch repair-deficient cancer. The CDR3 bases are TGTGCCACCAGCCTAAGGGACCCTGGAAACACCATATATTTT. This translates into CATSLRDPGNTIYF.